A single sample is the source of the 13 T cell receptor beta chains below, sequenced in a study of cytomegalovirus exposure and HLA in healthy donors. Both 60 Vbeta primers and 13 Jbeta primers went into the PCR. The protocol was immunoSEQ multiplex PCR, while the TCRdb copy is restricted to in-frame clones and leaves out a portion. This sample carries 130,000 or so clones, with 1.6% going to the ten biggest clones. The material sequenced was PBMCs. The receptors here all came from a woman between 35 and 50 years old in good health and CMV-seropositive.

The chain is built from TRBV6-1 and TRBJ2-1, with 10 bases identical to TRBD2. Germline CDR1 MNHNS, CDR2 SASEGT. The V gene end was trimmed by 2 bases and the J gene end by 4 bases; junction bases not matched to a gene: 5. The length of the CDR3 is 16 residues. The CDR3 protein is CASSELAGVSYNEQFF. CDR3 bases: TGTGCCAGCAGTGAACTAGCGGGAGTGTCTTACAATGAGCAGTTCTTC.

The gene calls are TRBV6-1 and TRBJ1-5; D is ambiguous. The CDR3 runs to 15 residues. V was trimmed by 2 bases and J by 3 bases, leaving 11 bases between them. Germline V gene sequence: CDR1 MNHNS, CDR2 SASEGT. This CDR3 reads CASSELVQINQPQHF. DNA for the CDR3: TGTGCCAGCAGTGAATTAGTACAGATCAATCAGCCCCAGCATTTT.

The genes are TRBV10-2 and TRBJ2-3; 10 bases align to TRBD2. The CDR3 contains 15 residues. After removal of 10 bases from V and 2 bases from J, the junction contained 9 bases not matched to a gene. Looked up from germline, CDR1 is WSHSY and CDR2 is SAAADI. The CDR3 DNA follows: TGCGCCATCAAACCCACTAGCGGGATCACAGATACGCAGTATTTT. Its protein is CAIKPTSGITDTQYF.

This chain connects TRBV5-4 to TRBJ1-1, with 8 bases matching TRBD1. Germline V lookup: CDR1 SGHNT, CDR2 YYREEE (reference sequence). Trimming cost V 4 bases and J 0 bases; bases outside gene matches: 5. The CDR3 has 15 amino acids. The CDR3 loop is CASSPHRGMNTEAFF. In nucleotides, the CDR3 is TGTGCCAGCAGCCCCCACAGGGGGATGAACACTGAAGCTTTCTTT.

This CDR3 is CASSIGTGAGEQYF. CDR3 nucleotides: TGTGCCAGCAGCATAGGGACAGGGGCTGGCGAGCAGTACTTC. The chain combines TRBV5-6 with TRBJ2-7; 10 bases line up with TRBD1. J gave up 6 bases and V 4 bases, and 7 bases lay outside the gene matches. Germline-derived CDR1 and CDR2 are SGHDT and YYEEEE. The CDR3 has 14 residues. The full variable domain, rest sourced from reference TRBV5-6 and TRBJ2-7, is DAGVTQSPTHLIKTRGQQVTLRCSPKSGHDTVSWYQQALGQGPQFIFQYYEEEERQRGNFPDRFSGHQFPNYSSELNVNALLLGDSALYLCASSIGTGAGEQYFGPGTRLTVT.

The rearrangement uses TRBV19 and TRBJ2-2; 7 bases fit TRBD1. J lost 2 bases, V lost 6 bases, and 9 bases had no gene match. The germline CDR1 and CDR2 sequences are LNHDA and SQIVND (reference sequence). There are 16 residues in the CDR3. CDR3 amino acids: CASRDNRGRNTGELFF. The CDR3 region has the DNA TGTGCCAGTAGGGACAACAGGGGACGAAACACCGGGGAGCTGTTTTTT.

The V and J genes are TRBV7-9 and TRBJ2-5, with 10 bases aligning to TRBD2. V dropped 5 bases and J dropped 3; count of bases not matched to a gene: 3. CDR3 length: 14 amino acids. The germline CDR1 and CDR2 sequences are SEHNR and FQNEAQ (reference sequence). The CDR3 loop is CASSTLAGEETQYF. CDR3 coding DNA: TGTGCCAGCAGCACCCTAGCGGGAGAAGAGACCCAGTACTTC.

The chain joins TRBV29-1 to TRBJ1-1; D call uncertain. The CDR3 sequence is 14 residues long. Trimming stripped 2 bases from V and 1 base from J, with 11 bases between. Germline V lookup: CDR1 SQVTM, CDR2 ANQGSEA. Here the CDR3 DNA reads TGCAGCGTTGAACGAGTGGTCACGAACACTGAAGCTTTCTTT. This codes for CSVERVVTNTEAFF.

Of note for this clone: The junction shows a germline mismatch at one end, possibly a read error. The rearrangement links TRBV6-5 to TRBJ1-6; D not certain. CDR1 is MNHEY, CDR2 SVGAGI, per germline. The CDR3 consists of 16 residues. The CDR3 region has the DNA TGCGCCAGCAGCTACTCTGGCCCGTTTTCTAATTCACCCCTCCACTTT. This codes for CASSYSGPFSNSPLHF.

J is TRBJ2-1 and V is TRBV6-1; 7 nucleotides line up with TRBD2. The CDR3 runs to 15 residues. The V and J ends lost 8 bases and 8 bases, in that order; junction bases with no gene match: 15. CDR1 and CDR2 (germline): MNHNS, SASEGT. CDR3 residues: CASPPATGTIHEQFF. The CDR3 DNA sequence: TGTGCCAGCCCCCCTGCCACCGGGACTATTCATGAGCAGTTCTTC.

The V and J genes are TRBV6-4 and TRBJ2-1; TRBD2 matches at 7 bases. CDR3 length: 14 residues. V gave up 5 bases and J gave up 6 bases; unmatched junction bases: 7. The germline gives CDR1 MRHNA, CDR2 SNTAGT. DNA for the CDR3: TGTGCCAGCAGTAGGGCGGGAGAGAGCAATGAGCAGTTCTTC. Its translation: CASSRAGESNEQFF.

The V call is TRBV20-1, the J call TRBJ2-7; D perhaps matches TRBD2 (5 bases). Germline CDR1 and CDR2: DFQATT and SNEGSKA (reference sequence). V dropped 0 bases and J dropped 12 bases, with 12 bases sitting between them. The CDR3 contains 11 residues. CDR3 amino acids: CSARDGGVRYF. CDR3 coding DNA: TGCAGTGCTAGAGATGGAGGAGTACGGTACTTC.

V is TRBV6-5 and J is TRBJ2-2; 10 bases agree with TRBD2. Germline V gene lookup returns CDR1 MNHEY and CDR2 SVGAGI. The CDR3 is 16 residues long. V lost 0 bases, J lost 3 bases, and 1 base stayed unmatched. Written as DNA, the CDR3 is TGTGCCAGCAGTTACTCCGGGACTAGCGACACCGGGGAGCTGTTTTTT. Protein product: CASSYSGTSDTGELFF.